A single sample gave rise to the 3 T cell receptor beta chains below, sequenced in a study of molecular identifiers for immune sequencing clone quantification. TCRdb recomputed calls from the PCR reads with MiXCR, one row per CDR3 protein. This sample has hundreds of thousands of distinct CDR3 sequences, with 25% found just once. Input material: naive CD8+ T cells from blood, with Jurkat cell RNA spiked in. Subset here: FACS-sorted CD8+CD4-CCR7+CD45RA+ naive T cells. The receptors shown here come from a human donor in good health. Some libraries in this study had Jurkat cell RNA spiked in.

The chain carries TRBV4-3 and TRBJ1-1, with a tentative D call TRBD1 (5 bases). Trimming stripped 1 base from V and 4 bases from J, with 16 bases between. This CDR3 is 16 amino acids long. The germline CDR1 and CDR2 sequences are LGHNA and YSLEER. CDR3 protein: CASSQGRVSGGTEAFF. The DNA of the CDR3 is TGCGCCAGCAGCCAAGGTAGGGTCTCCGGGGGCACTGAAGCTTTCTTT.

In its sample, this clonotype was seen a few times. The V call is TRBV20-1, the J call TRBJ1-1, with D uncertain. This CDR3 is 15 amino acids long. The V end was cut by 3 bases, the J end by 0 bases, with 14 bases between. Germline values: CDR1 DFQATT, CDR2 SNEGSKA (reference sequence). CDR3 nucleotides: TGCAGTGCTAGCTTAGGTTACAGAGTGAACACTGAAGCTTTCTTT. Translating gives CSASLGYRVNTEAFF.

This clonotype was observed many times. This chain joins TRBV9 and TRBJ2-3; a weak D match, TRBD2 (6 bases). From germline, CDR1 is SGDLS and CDR2 YYNGEE. This CDR3 is built from 15 residues. V was cut by 0 bases and J by 6 bases, with 14 bases left in between. Here the CDR3 DNA reads TGTGCCAGCAGCGTAGGGGACTGGATGACGGATACGCAGTATTTT. Protein: CASSVGDWMTDTQYF.